The 10 T cell receptor beta chains presented below share a single source sample, sequenced in a study of cytotoxic CD8 clonotypes in ibrutinib-treated CLL. Clones were sequenced by immunoSEQ multiplex PCR, and TCRdb holds only the in-frame ones, with some missing. The sample yields around 70,000 clones, roughly 85% seen once. The sample in question was PBMCs, obtained after 24 months of ibrutinib treatment. These receptors were collected from a human donor with chronic lymphocytic leukemia.

V usage is TRBV7-7 and J usage is TRBJ2-7; 8 nucleotides match TRBD1. CDR3 size: 13 residues. V lost 4 bases and J lost 3; bases outside the gene matches: 2. Germline V gives CDR1 SSHAT, CDR2 FNYEAQ (reference sequence). The CDR3 DNA follows: TGTGCCAGCAGCTCCGGGACAGGCTACGAGCAGTACTTC. This gives the protein CASSSGTGYEQYF.

The CDR3 loop reads CASNRQPQHF. The CDR3 nucleotides read TGTGCCAGTAATCGTCAGCCCCAGCATTTT. V is TRBV19 and J is TRBJ1-5; D uncertain. CDR3 length: 10 residues. The germline CDR1 and CDR2 sequences are LNHDA and SQIVND (reference sequence). Trimming took 7 bases from V and 6 from J, leaving 4 bases between them.

This chain joins TRBV7-9 and TRBJ2-1; the D gene is possibly TRBD2 (6 bases). V was shortened by 5 bases and J by 8 bases, with 16 bases between the two germline ends. CDR1 and CDR2 from the germline V gene are SEHNR and FQNEAQ (reference sequence). The CDR3 has 14 residues. CDR3 in DNA: TGTGCCAGCAGCGAGGGGCGGAGGGCGGATGAGCAGTTCTTC. Translating gives CASSEGRRADEQFF.

This sequence joins TRBV11-2 and TRBJ2-7, with 7 nucleotides matching TRBD2. The CDR3 consists of 18 residues. Trimming took 1 base from V and 1 from J; bases not matched to a gene: 13. Germline lookup yields CDR1 SGHAT and CDR2 FQNNGV. This CDR3 is CASSLGGIAGEISYEQYF. In DNA form, the CDR3 reads TGTGCCAGCAGCTTAGGAGGGATAGCGGGTGAAATTTCCTACGAGCAGTACTTC.

The chain recombines TRBV30 with TRBJ1-1; D not certain. CDR3 length: 14 residues. Trimming took off 0 bases at V and 7 bases at J, with 15 bases between the two ends. In germline, CDR1 is GTSNPN, CDR2 SVGIG (reference sequence). CDR3 DNA: TGTGCCTGGAGTGTACTTGTATCGGCCGTTGAAGCTTTCTTT. Translation: CAWSVLVSAVEAFF.

DNA of the CDR3: TGTGCCAGCAGCTTGGACAGGACCTCTGGAAACACCATATATTTT. Protein product: CASSLDRTSGNTIYF. This rearrangement joins TRBV5-4 to TRBJ1-3; D perhaps matches TRBD1 (5 bases). V gave up 0 bases and J gave up 0 bases, with 7 bases separating them. The CDR3 extends over 15 amino acids. Germline lookup yields CDR1 SGHNT and CDR2 YYREEE (reference sequence).

This sequence joins TRBV19 and TRBJ2-7; tentative D call: TRBD1 (6 bases). The V end was cut by 5 bases, the J end by 0 bases, with 14 bases between. Germline V gene data show CDR1 as LNHDA and CDR2 as SQIVND (reference sequence). The CDR3 spans 15 residues. The CDR3 sequence: CASSPPGTPSYEQYF. The DNA of the CDR3 is TGTGCCAGTAGTCCACCCGGGACACCCTCCTACGAGCAGTACTTC.

The V call is TRBV9, the J call TRBJ2-4; 11 bases fit TRBD2. V shed 0 bases, J shed 13 bases, and the junction held 6 bases outside the gene matches. The CDR3 spans 14 residues. Germline V gives CDR1 SGDLS, CDR2 YYNGEE. The CDR3 sequence: CASSVGLAGGGQYF. Here the CDR3 DNA reads TGTGCCAGCAGCGTAGGGCTAGCGGGGGGTGGACAGTACTTC.

The V gene is TRBV5-4, the J gene TRBJ2-7, with 10 positions matching TRBD2. The CDR3 sequence is 15 residues long. The V gene end was trimmed by 3 bases and the J gene end by 3 bases; junction bases not matched to a gene: 6. Germline V CDR1 and CDR2: SGHNT, YYREEE (reference sequence). The CDR3 region is CASSSRAGGVYEQYF. In nucleotides, the CDR3 is TGTGCCAGCAGCTCCAGAGCGGGAGGGGTCTACGAGCAGTACTTC. The complete variable domain, with remaining parts taken from reference TRBV5-4 and TRBJ2-7, reads ETGVTQSPTHLIKTRGQQVTLRCSSQSGHNTVSWYQQALGQGPQFIFQYYREEENGRGNFPPRFSGLQFPNYSSELNVNALELDDSALYLCASSSRAGGVYEQYFGPGTRLTVT.

With regard to this clone: This may arise from a read error, as a much more abundant clone is one base away. The genes are TRBV11-1 and TRBJ2-1; TRBD1 matches at 9 bases. This CDR3 region has 15 residues. CDR1 and CDR2 from the germline V gene are SGHAT and FQDESV (reference sequence). V lost 1 base to trimming and J lost 3 bases; unmatched junction nucleotides: 1. This CDR3 is CASSLGQGDYNEQFF. CDR3 DNA: TGTGCCAGCAGCTTAGGACAGGGGGACTACAATGAGCAGTTCTTC.